The 30 T cell receptor beta chains listed next were all sequenced from one sample in a study of control samples from healthy donors and cancer patients (dated by TCRdb to the early 2020s). Library preparation used the immunoSEQ multiplex PCR assay. TCRdb carries this immuneACCESS record with in-frame sequences only. Its versions omit some clonotypes, under half of them owing to an unresolved V gene in the studies checked, with the rest unexplained. This sample holds approximately 170,000 clones; around 90% were observed only once. Jointly, the top ten make up roughly 0.7% of the sample. Sequencing used blood. The source of these receptors is a woman aged 25 to 39 in good health.

The chain couples TRBV20-1 to TRBJ2-3; D not resolved. Trimming removed 7 bases at V and 4 bases at J, with 9 bases between. Per germline, CDR1 DFQATT and CDR2 SNEGSKA (reference sequence). CDR3 size: 11 residues. CDR3 protein: CSVADPDTQYF. In DNA form, the CDR3 reads TGCAGTGTGGCTGACCCAGATACGCAGTATTTT.

The rearrangement joins TRBV28 to TRBJ1-5, with 9 nucleotides matching TRBD1. Germline lookup yields CDR1 MDHEN and CDR2 SYDVKM. V shed 6 bases and J 7 bases; nucleotides not matched to a gene: 7. This CDR3 comprises 14 residues. The CDR3 loop is CASSLGQGPQPQHF. For the CDR3, the DNA is TGTGCCAGCAGCCTCGGACAGGGGCCCCAGCCCCAGCATTTT. The full variable domain, rest sourced from reference TRBV28 and TRBJ1-5, is DVKVTQSSRYLVKRTGEKVFLECVQDMDHENMFWYRQDPGLGLRLIYFSYDVKMKEKGDIPEGYSVSREKKERFSLILESASTNQTSMYLCASSLGQGPQPQHFGDGTRLSIL.

This chain connects TRBV14 to TRBJ1-1; D gene ambiguous. CDR1 and CDR2 (germline): SGHDN, FVKESK. Trimming cost V 4 bases and J 11 bases, with 14 bases left between them. The CDR3 contains 12 residues. CDR3 DNA: TGTGCCAGCAGCCGCCCGTTCACAGCGGCTTTCTTT. This codes for CASSRPFTAAFF.

The chain combines TRBV30 with TRBJ2-3, with D possibly being TRBD2 (6 bases). The CDR3 loop spans 13 amino acids. Trimming took 3 bases from V and 6 from J, leaving 13 bases between them. The germline V gene encodes CDR1 GTSNPN and CDR2 SVGIG (reference sequence). The CDR3 coding sequence is TGTGCCTGGAGCCTGGGAGGTTCCGATACGCAGTATTTT. Translating it yields CAWSLGGSDTQYF.

The chain employs TRBV2 and TRBJ1-3; D is ambiguous. Trimming shortened V by 5 bases and J by 6 bases, and 11 bases separated the two germline ends. This CDR3 has 13 amino acids. Germline assignment: CDR1 SNHLY and CDR2 FYNNEI. CDR3: CASSKPDINTIYF. CDR3 sequence (DNA): TGTGCCAGCAGTAAACCCGATATAAACACCATATATTTT. The entire variable domain, with the rest obtained from reference TRBV2 and TRBJ1-3, is as follows: EPEVTQTPSHQVTQMGQEVILRCVPISNHLYFYWYRQILGQKVEFLVSFYNNEISEKSEIFDDQFSVERPDGSNFTLKIRSTKLEDSAMYFCASSKPDINTIYFGEGSWLTVV.

This rearrangement joins TRBV7-3 to TRBJ2-2, with 7 bases aligning to TRBD1. Germline V gene sequence: CDR1 SGHTA, CDR2 FQGTGA. The CDR3 loop spans 15 amino acids. J gave up 6 bases and V 5 bases, and 9 bases lay outside the gene matches. The CDR3 reads CASSPYGTEAGELFF. The CDR3 nucleotides are TGTGCCAGCAGCCCCTATGGGACAGAGGCCGGGGAGCTGTTTTTT.

The chain uses TRBV28 and TRBJ1-2; possible D gene TRBD1, 6 bases. V was pared by 10 bases and J by 6 bases, with 18 bases between. This CDR3 is built from 13 residues. Germline V gene data show CDR1 as MDHEN and CDR2 as SYDVKM. CDR3 DNA: TGTGCCACCCCTCCGGCAGGGGAACATGGCTACACCTTC. Encoded protein: CATPPAGEHGYTF.

Here the CDR3 reads CASSEVDVVRGYTF. DNA of the CDR3: TGTGCCAGCAGTGAAGTCGACGTGGTTCGCGGCTACACCTTC. The V call is TRBV6-1, the J call TRBJ1-2; D gene uncertain. Per the germline V gene, CDR1 is MNHNS and CDR2 is SASEGT. V was shortened by 1 base and J by 8 bases, with 14 bases between the two germline ends. The CDR3 covers 14 residues.

The genes are TRBV4-2 and TRBJ2-1; D remains ambiguous. Deletions cut 0 bases from V and 10 bases from J, with 10 bases between. This CDR3 has 13 residues. Germline V gene data show CDR1 as LGHNA and CDR2 as YNFKEQ. The DNA for the CDR3 is TGTGCCAGCAGCCAAGATAGGCGAAAAGAGCAGTTCTTC. Translation gives CASSQDRRKEQFF.

The CDR3 coding sequence is TGTGCCAGCAGCTTCGGGAGGGCCGAGACCCAGTACTTC. This gives the protein CASSFGRAETQYF. J is TRBJ2-5 and V is TRBV7-8; 8 nucleotides agree with TRBD2. V gave up 3 bases and J gave up 5 bases; unmatched junction bases: 2. The CDR3 is 13 amino acids. Germline values: CDR1 SGHVS, CDR2 FQNEAQ.

This rearrangement joins TRBV7-8 to TRBJ2-1; 8 bases are a match to TRBD2. This CDR3 comprises 13 residues. Germline-derived CDR1 and CDR2 are SGHVS and FQNEAQ. Trimming took 5 bases from V and 10 from J; bases not matched to a gene: 7. The CDR3 coding sequence is TGTGCCAGCAGCCGGCAACCGGGAGGGGAGCAGTTCTTC. It codes for CASSRQPGGEQFF. The whole variable domain, remainder taken from reference TRBV7-8 and TRBJ2-1, is GAGVSQSPRYKVAKRGQDVALRCDPISGHVSLFWYQQALGQGPEFLTYFQNEAQLDKSGLPSDRFFAERPEGSVSTLKIQRTQQEDSAVYLCASSRQPGGEQFFGPGTRLTVL.

Concerning this clone itself: Additional DNA sequences in this sample encode the identical CDR3. The rearrangement links TRBV6-4 to TRBJ2-3; 11 nucleotides line up with TRBD2. The V segment lost 0 bases and the J segment 2 bases; nucleotides outside the gene matches: 4. The CDR3 extends over 17 amino acids. The V gene's germline CDR1 is MRHNA and CDR2 SNTAGT. In DNA, the CDR3 is TGTGCCAGCAGTGACTCCCTAGCGGGAGGCCCCACAGATACGCAGTATTTT. Translation gives CASSDSLAGGPTDTQYF.

The V call is TRBV28, the J call TRBJ2-5, with D perhaps TRBD1 (5 bases). Germline assignment: CDR1 MDHEN and CDR2 SYDVKM. V lost 7 bases to trimming and J lost 4 bases, with 10 bases between them. CDR3 length: 12 amino acids. The CDR3 region has the DNA TGTGCCAGCAATTCAGGGTCAGAGACCCAGTACTTC. Protein: CASNSGSETQYF.

The rearrangement links TRBV6-5 to TRBJ1-6; 8 bases agree with TRBD1. Germline CDR1 is MNHEY and CDR2 is SVGAGI. The V gene end was trimmed by 6 bases and the J gene end by 9 bases; junction bases not matched to a gene: 4. The CDR3 runs to 13 residues. The CDR3 DNA reads as TGTGCCAGCAGGGCAGACAGGGGTTCACCCCTCCACTTT. Protein: CASRADRGSPLHF.

This chain joins TRBV5-6 and TRBJ1-4; D uncertain. The CDR3 spans 13 residues. Trimming cost V 4 bases and J 0 bases, with 4 bases left between them. Germline CDR1 reads SGHDT; CDR2 reads YYEEEE. The DNA of the CDR3 is TGTGCCAGCAGCAGGGCAACTAATGAAAAACTGTTTTTT. It translates to CASSRATNEKLFF. The complete variable domain, with remaining parts taken from reference TRBV5-6 and TRBJ1-4, reads DAGVTQSPTHLIKTRGQQVTLRCSPKSGHDTVSWYQQALGQGPQFIFQYYEEEERQRGNFPDRFSGHQFPNYSSELNVNALLLGDSALYLCASSRATNEKLFFGSGTQLSVL.

The chain has TRBV27 and TRBJ2-7; 10 positions agree with TRBD2. The germline gives CDR1 MNHEY, CDR2 SMNVEV (reference sequence). J lost 4 bases, V lost 5 bases, and 2 bases had no gene match. This CDR3 is 13 amino acids long. The CDR3 region has the DNA TGTGCCAGCAGTATAGCGGGGGGATACGAGCAGTACTTC. This gives the protein CASSIAGGYEQYF.

The CDR3 spells CASSLGGGNEQFF. CDR3 DNA: TGTGCCAGCAGCCTAGGGGGAGGGAATGAGCAGTTCTTC. The rearrangement links TRBV7-3 to TRBJ2-1; possible D gene TRBD2, 7 bases. V was shortened by 5 bases and J by 7 bases, with 12 bases between the two germline ends. The length of the CDR3 is 13 residues. Germline CDR1 reads SGHTA; CDR2 reads FQGTGA.

Details on this clone: The junction differs from germline at one of its ends, possibly a read error. The V and J genes are TRBV4-1 and TRBJ2-7; 14 positions agree with TRBD2. This CDR3 has 16 amino acids. In germline, CDR1 is MGHRA, CDR2 YSYEKL. Here the CDR3 reads CASRQGLAGGRYEQYF. The CDR3 DNA sequence: TGCGCCAGCAGGCAAGGACTAGCGGGAGGACGTTACGAGCAGTACTTC.

This chain connects TRBV4-2 to TRBJ1-4, with a tentative D call TRBD1 (6 bases). V dropped 1 base and J dropped 2 bases, with 14 bases sitting between them. CDR3 size: 17 residues. CDR1 and CDR2 from the germline V gene are LGHNA and YNFKEQ. The CDR3 DNA reads TGTGCCAGCAGCCAAGGGGGACACCCCGGCACTAATGAAAAACTGTTTTTT. Translation: CASSQGGHPGTNEKLFF.

This chain links TRBV10-3 with TRBJ2-5, with 11 bases fitting TRBD2. CDR1 and CDR2 (germline): ENHRY, SYGVKD. The CDR3 consists of 14 residues. Trimming removed 2 bases from V and 4 bases from J; junction bases left unmatched: 0. Here the CDR3 DNA reads TGTGCCATCAGTGAGACTAGCGGGGGAGAGACCCAGTACTTC. Amino acids: CAISETSGGETQYF.

This sequence joins TRBV4-2 and TRBJ2-2; 8 bases are a match to TRBD2. The germline CDR1 and CDR2 sequences are LGHNA and YNFKEQ. V was clipped by 5 bases and J by 6 bases; unmatched bases: 8. This CDR3 has 15 amino acids. In DNA, the CDR3 is TGTGCCAGCAGCACGGGTAGCGGGGAGGCCGGGGAGCTGTTTTTT. It codes for CASSTGSGEAGELFF.

This clone was seen a single time. The J gene is TRBJ2-1, the V gene TRBV20-1, with D hard to call. The CDR3 sequence is 11 residues long. The V end lost 0 bases, the J end lost 7 bases, and 4 bases lay between the germline ends. CDR1 and CDR2 from the germline V gene are DFQATT and SNEGSKA (reference sequence). The CDR3 region is CSAREENEQFF. DNA of the CDR3: TGCAGTGCTAGAGAAGAGAATGAGCAGTTCTTC.

The genes are TRBV9 and TRBJ2-1, with 14 bases fitting TRBD2. V lost 0 bases and J lost 9; bases outside the gene matches: 2. Germline V gene lookup returns CDR1 SGDLS and CDR2 YYNGEE. The CDR3 runs 15 residues. CDR3 DNA sequence: TGTGCCAGCAGCGTAGCAGGACTAGCGGGAGGTGAGCAGTTCTTC. Residues: CASSVAGLAGGEQFF.

The V call is TRBV5-1, the J call TRBJ2-5; D call uncertain. Germline lookup yields CDR1 SGHRS and CDR2 YFSETQ. This CDR3 comprises 15 residues. V was trimmed by 4 bases and J by 1 base, leaving 14 bases between them. Here the CDR3 reads CASSPTHAPQETQYF. The CDR3 bases are TGCGCCAGCAGCCCCACCCACGCCCCCCAAGAGACCCAGTACTTC.

This clone was observed once. This rearrangement joins TRBV28 to TRBJ2-7, with TRBD2 matching 10 bases. Germline V gives CDR1 MDHEN, CDR2 SYDVKM. The V segment lost 4 bases and the J segment 2 bases; nucleotides outside the gene matches: 5. This CDR3 has 15 residues. The CDR3 nucleotides read TGTGCCAGCAGTTCGGCAGCGGGAGGGACCTACGAGCAGTACTTC. It encodes CASSSAAGGTYEQYF.

This chain joins TRBV27 and TRBJ2-7, with D possibly being TRBD2 (6 bases). CDR3 length equals 13 residues. Trimming cost V 3 bases and J 1 base, with 7 bases left between them. The germline V gene encodes CDR1 MNHEY and CDR2 SMNVEV (reference sequence). In DNA, the CDR3 is TGTGCCAGCAGTTTCGGGGGTTCCTACGAGCAGTACTTC. This translates into CASSFGGSYEQYF.

This chain connects TRBV2 to TRBJ1-6; D uncertain. This CDR3 comprises 19 residues. Trimming shortened V by 0 bases and J by 11 bases, and 26 bases separated the two germline ends. Germline loops: CDR1 SNHLY, CDR2 FYNNEI. The CDR3: CASSEALASVALASTPLHF. The CDR3, as DNA: TGTGCCAGCAGTGAAGCGCTTGCATCCGTAGCACTCGCCAGTACACCCCTCCACTTT.

This chain joins TRBV7-9 and TRBJ1-4; D gene unclear. Per germline, CDR1 SEHNR and CDR2 FQNEAQ (reference sequence). The length of the CDR3 is 15 residues. The ends were cut back, 1 base at V and 7 bases at J, with 13 bases in the middle. CDR3 bases: TGTGCCAGCAGCTTAGGATCTGGTAGGACTGAAAAACTGTTTTTT. This gives the protein CASSLGSGRTEKLFF.

The rearrangement uses TRBV12-3 or TRBV12-4 and TRBJ2-1; TRBD1 agrees at 7 bases. V lost 3 bases, J lost 5 bases, and 1 base stayed unmatched. This CDR3 has 13 residues. The CDR3 DNA sequence: TGTGCCAGCAGTTTTGACAGGGACAATGAGCAGTTCTTC. Its protein is CASSFDRDNEQFF.

V is TRBV25-1 and J is TRBJ1-6; tentative D call: TRBD1 (5 bases). This CDR3 has 16 residues. V was clipped by 2 bases and J by 7 bases, with 15 bases between them. In germline, CDR1 is MGHDK, CDR2 SYGVNS. This CDR3 reads CASSERAGTQNSPLHF. CDR3 DNA sequence: TGTGCCAGCAGTGAAAGAGCCGGGACTCAGAATTCACCCCTCCACTTT.